This is a list of T cell receptor beta chains from one sample in a study of human T cells and chemical hapten exposure. TCRdb re-derived calls from the RACE reads in MiXCR, one entry per CDR3 protein. The sample lists around 95,000 distinct CDR3 sequences, approximately 11% seen once, with more than 2.5% in the top ten. The sample in question was whole blood, obtained in connection with sensitization to the hapten diphenylcyclopropenone (DPC). Receptor source: a woman aged 60-70 years with alopecia areata. Some clones in this sample may be carry-over from other donors' samples. CDR3s include the opening cysteine and the closing phenylalanine or tryptophan.

V,J,CDR3
TRBV4-2,TRBJ1-2,CASSQRQGGGYTF
TRBV5-1,TRBJ2-1,CASSPAAGENEQFF
TRBV20-1,TRBJ1-1,CSARDTLSPLQGVTEAFF
TRBV10-3,TRBJ2-1,CAIRGVTGGWDEQFF
TRBV10-3,TRBJ2-7,CAIGGQGLGEQYF
TRBV10-2,TRBJ1-1,CASSETRGLGTEAFF
TRBV7-9,TRBJ1-5,CASSPLSSGQPQHF
TRBV5-1,TRBJ2-1,CASSLEAGTNEQFF
TRBV4-1,TRBJ1-3,CASSHPQYSNTIYF
TRBV29-1,TRBJ1-2,CSVVMGGYTF
TRBV30,TRBJ2-2,CAWIQGSGGTGELFF
TRBV2,TRBJ2-1,CASRRAGNSADNEQFF
TRBV6-5,TRBJ1-1,CASSYSISVGQGNTEVFF
TRBV6-5,TRBJ1-5,CASSYLGFQPQHF
TRBV6-6,TRBJ2-1,CASSPVQGNNEQFF
TRBV6-5,TRBJ1-2,CASSKLPGVRGANYGYTF
TRBV5-1,TRBJ2-1,CASSYWTAYNEQFF
TRBV18,TRBJ2-7,CASSPQSTGILDEQYF
TRBV5-5,TRBJ2-7,CASSAQGAAYEQYF
TRBV5-1,TRBJ1-1,CASSTGTGDTEAFF
TRBV18,TRBJ2-5,CASSWAGETQYF
TRBV10-2,TRBJ1-1,CASSPSLGYTEAFF
TRBV20-1,TRBJ1-2,CSMTGGTGINGYTF
TRBV2,TRBJ2-2,CASSEALSVRNTGELFF
TRBV20-1,TRBJ2-2,CSAPGQGAAGELFF
TRBV30,TRBJ1-2,CACLGKGHEYGYTF
TRBV5-1,TRBJ2-3,CASSSRPVGDTQYF
TRBV18,TRBJ2-7,CASSPSASRIYEHYF
TRBV4-2,TRBJ1-2,CASSQDNRDGYTF
TRBV10-3,TRBJ2-3,CAISGQAGNTQYF
TRBV19,TRBJ1-5,CASRFDRGSNQPQHF
TRBV6-6,TRBJ1-6,CASRPGQGPNSPLHF
TRBV3-1,TRBJ1-2,CASSLTGRAGYGYTF
TRBV30,TRBJ1-3,CATQGAAGNTIYF
TRBV12-3/TRBV12-4,TRBJ2-2,CASSFGGLAATGELFF
TRBV7-9,TRBJ2-5,CASSVGLAQQETQYF
TRBV6-5,TRBJ1-5,CASSYAPGYQPQHF
TRBV5-8,TRBJ1-2,CASSFVSRGVRGYTF
TRBV7-3,TRBJ1-1,CASSLGLREVNTEAFF
TRBV6-5,TRBJ1-2,CASSYSVGASNYGYTF
TRBV5-1,TRBJ1-1,CASSPEGGEVTEAFF
TRBV10-2,TRBJ1-1,CASIHFWGATEAFF
TRBV7-8,TRBJ1-4,CASSPNPTGFNEKLFF
TRBV4-2,TRBJ2-3,CASSQLTGGPDTDTQYF
TRBV20-1,TRBJ1-3,CSAREGSNSGNTIYF